Included here is one TCR beta chain sequence, with context. At one end the junction does not follow the germline gene, possibly because of a read error. PCR amplification relied on 60 Vbeta primers (plus 13 Jbeta primers). TCRdb keeps only in-frame clones here, not all; method: immunoSEQ multiplex PCR. Of over 90,000 clones in the sample, about 72% were seen once. These data originate in a study of cytomegalovirus exposure and HLA in healthy donors. CDR1 is SSHAT and CDR2 is FNYEAQ in the germline V gene (reference sequence). CDR3 length equals 13 residues. The chain uses TRBV7-7 and TRBJ2-5, with D possibly TRBD2 on 6 matching bases. This TCR was recovered from a woman aged 60-75 years in good health and CMV-seropositive. Sequenced sample: PBMCs. CDR3 DNA: TGTGCTAGCAGCCAGGGACTGGCGGAGACCCAGTACTTC. Protein: CASSQGLAETQYF. The full variable domain, rest sourced from reference TRBV7-7 and TRBJ2-5, is GAGVSQSPRYKVTKRGQDVTLRCDPISSHATLYWYQQALGQGPEFLTYFNYEAQPDKSGLPSDRFSAERPEGSISTLTIQRTEQRDSAMYRCASSQGLAETQYFGPGTRLLVL.